This is a list of T cell receptor beta chains from one sample in a study of cytomegalovirus exposure and HLA in healthy donors. Produced via immunoSEQ multiplex PCR; TCRdb's table is partial and in-frame only. Seen here are about 150,000 clones, 70% to 80% observed once, and the top ten hold 2.1%. Sequenced: PBMCs. The receptors come from a man under 40 in good health and CMV-seronegative. Each CDR3 is given with its conserved first and last residue. The D gene is left open where the match is weak. Some rows have no size entry. The others give once, few or many, or a class for an expanded clone.

abundance: -; v_gene: TRBV6-1; d_gene: -; j_gene: TRBJ2-7; CDR3aa: CASSQQPAGQPQQYF; CDR3nt: TGTGCCAGCAGCCAGCAGCCAGCCGGACAGCCCCAGCAGTACTTC
abundance: few; v_gene: TRBV28; d_gene: TRBD1; j_gene: TRBJ2-7; CDR3aa: CASRTTGTGAYEQYF; CDR3nt: TGTGCCAGCAGGACAACCGGGACAGGGGCCTACGAGCAGTACTTC
abundance: once; v_gene: TRBV5-1; d_gene: -; j_gene: TRBJ2-6; CDR3aa: CASRRGLSGANVLTF; CDR3nt: TGCGCCAGCAGGCGGGGACTCTCTGGGGCCAACGTCCTGACTTTC
abundance: -; v_gene: TRBV11-2; d_gene: -; j_gene: TRBJ1-1; CDR3aa: CASSLLRQRVTEAFF; CDR3nt: TGTGCCAGCAGCTTACTTAGACAGCGAGTCACTGAAGCTTTCTTT
abundance: -; v_gene: TRBV19; d_gene: TRBD1; j_gene: TRBJ2-3; CDR3aa: CASSMKGQGKGDTQYF; CDR3nt: TGTGCCAGTAGTATGAAGGGACAGGGAAAAGGAGATACGCAGTATTTT
abundance: few; v_gene: TRBV19; d_gene: TRBD2; j_gene: TRBJ2-7; CDR3aa: CASSMGLGNEQYF; CDR3nt: TGTGCCAGTAGTATGGGACTAGGAAACGAGCAGTACTTC
abundance: -; v_gene: TRBV14; d_gene: -; j_gene: TRBJ2-7; CDR3aa: CASSLAGQSYEQYF; CDR3nt: TGTGCCAGCAGCCTGGCGGGACAGTCCTACGAGCAGTACTTC
abundance: once; v_gene: TRBV28; d_gene: TRBD1; j_gene: TRBJ1-5; CDR3aa: CASSLSQGQGQPQHF; CDR3nt: TGTGCCAGCAGTTTATCACAGGGGCAGGGACAGCCCCAGCATTTT
abundance: -; v_gene: TRBV7-3; d_gene: TRBD2; j_gene: TRBJ2-5; CDR3aa: CASNKERTYSGSLQETQYF; CDR3nt: TGTGCCAGCAACAAAGAAAGGACGTATAGCGGGAGCTTACAAGAGACCCAGTACTTC
abundance: -; v_gene: TRBV28; d_gene: -; j_gene: TRBJ2-3; CDR3aa: CASRDQRTITDTQYF; CDR3nt: TGTGCCAGCAGGGACCAACGGACTATCACAGATACGCAGTATTTT
abundance: -; v_gene: TRBV29-1; d_gene: TRBD1; j_gene: TRBJ1-1; CDR3aa: CSVESQGAGTEAFF; CDR3nt: TGCAGCGTTGAATCACAGGGGGCAGGCACTGAAGCTTTCTTT
abundance: -; v_gene: TRBV9; d_gene: TRBD2; j_gene: TRBJ2-1; CDR3aa: CASSPPGGNEQFF; CDR3nt: TGTGCCAGCAGCCCCCCGGGGGGCAATGAGCAGTTCTTC
abundance: -; v_gene: TRBV7-2; d_gene: TRBD1; j_gene: TRBJ2-1; CDR3aa: CASSLGQGSYNEQFF; CDR3nt: TGTGCCAGCAGCTTAGGACAGGGGTCCTACAATGAGCAGTTCTTC
abundance: -; v_gene: TRBV5-1; d_gene: TRBD1; j_gene: TRBJ2-7; CDR3aa: CASSRHRGEQYF; CDR3nt: TGCGCCAGCAGCAGACACAGGGGCGAGCAGTACTTC
abundance: -; v_gene: TRBV4-2; d_gene: -; j_gene: TRBJ2-6; CDR3aa: CADLRSSGANVLTF; CDR3nt: TGTGCCGACCTACGGAGCTCTGGGGCCAACGTCCTGACTTTC
abundance: -; v_gene: TRBV7-2; d_gene: TRBD1; j_gene: TRBJ1-4; CDR3aa: CASSRFGQEGEKLFF; CDR3nt: TGTGCCAGCAGCCGTTTCGGACAGGAAGGCGAAAAACTGTTTTTT
abundance: once; v_gene: TRBV30; d_gene: TRBD1; j_gene: TRBJ2-1; CDR3aa: CAWSLAWDRDNGEQFF; CDR3nt: TGTGCCTGGAGTCTTGCTTGGGACAGGGATAATGGTGAGCAGTTCTTC
abundance: -; v_gene: TRBV27; d_gene: -; j_gene: TRBJ1-1; CDR3aa: CASTNGQGSESFF; CDR3nt: TGTGCCAGCACCAATGGGCAGGGGAGCGAATCTTTCTTT
abundance: -; v_gene: TRBV2; d_gene: TRBD2; j_gene: TRBJ2-2; CDR3aa: CASSDGGGWSGELFF; CDR3nt: TGTGCCAGCAGTGACGGCGGGGGGTGGTCCGGGGAGCTGTTTTTT
abundance: -; v_gene: TRBV28; d_gene: -; j_gene: TRBJ2-2; CDR3aa: CASSSALKTGPANTGELFF; CDR3nt: TGTGCCAGCAGTTCCGCATTGAAAACAGGACCCGCGAACACCGGGGAGCTGTTTTTT
abundance: -; v_gene: TRBV6-5; d_gene: -; j_gene: TRBJ1-5; CDR3aa: CASSPDRYQPQHF; CDR3nt: TGTGCCAGCAGCCCCGACAGGTATCAGCCCCAGCATTTT
abundance: -; v_gene: TRBV4-3; d_gene: -; j_gene: TRBJ1-4; CDR3aa: CASSQDYAREDGLFF; CDR3nt: TGCGCCAGCAGCCAAGATTATGCCAGGGAGGACGGACTGTTTTTT
abundance: -; v_gene: TRBV5-6; d_gene: -; j_gene: TRBJ2-5; CDR3aa: CASRGLGSQETQYF; CDR3nt: TGTGCCAGCAGGGGCCTAGGGAGCCAAGAGACCCAGTACTTC
abundance: -; v_gene: TRBV19; d_gene: -; j_gene: TRBJ2-2; CDR3aa: CASSILPSNTGELFF; CDR3nt: TGTGCCAGTAGTATCCTACCGTCGAACACCGGGGAGCTGTTTTTT
abundance: -; v_gene: TRBV6-5; d_gene: TRBD1; j_gene: TRBJ1-1; CDR3aa: CASSPDRVPAEAFF; CDR3nt: TGTGCCAGCAGTCCGGACAGGGTGCCGGCTGAAGCTTTCTTT
abundance: -; v_gene: TRBV5-4; d_gene: TRBD1; j_gene: TRBJ2-5; CDR3aa: CASSLQQGYQETQYF; CDR3nt: TGTGCCAGCAGCTTGCAACAGGGGTACCAAGAGACCCAGTACTTC
abundance: once; v_gene: TRBV15; d_gene: -; j_gene: TRBJ2-7; CDR3aa: CATSKETPGLEQYF; CDR3nt: TGTGCCACCAGCAAGGAGACCCCCGGCCTCGAGCAGTACTTC
abundance: -; v_gene: TRBV6-1; d_gene: -; j_gene: TRBJ2-7; CDR3aa: CASSASVNSYEQYF; CDR3nt: TGTGCCAGCAGTGCCAGCGTAAATAGTTACGAGCAGTACTTC
abundance: -; v_gene: TRBV5-1; d_gene: -; j_gene: TRBJ1-6; CDR3aa: CASSLDLETRALHF; CDR3nt: TGCGCCAGCAGCTTGGACCTTGAAACTCGGGCCCTCCACTTT
abundance: -; v_gene: TRBV27; d_gene: -; j_gene: TRBJ1-6; CDR3aa: CASSLEGGNSPLHF; CDR3nt: TGTGCCAGCAGTTTGGAGGGCGGAAATTCACCCCTCCACTTT
abundance: -; v_gene: TRBV5-1; d_gene: TRBD1; j_gene: TRBJ1-1; CDR3aa: CASSLGTGMNTEAFF; CDR3nt: TGCGCCAGCAGCTTGGGGACAGGGATGAACACTGAAGCTTTCTTT
abundance: -; v_gene: TRBV4-1; d_gene: TRBD1; j_gene: TRBJ2-7; CDR3aa: CASSQAGGQAYEQYF; CDR3nt: TGCGCCAGCAGCCAAGCAGGGGGCCAAGCCTACGAGCAGTACTTC
abundance: once; v_gene: TRBV5-1; d_gene: -; j_gene: TRBJ1-2; CDR3aa: CASSLGETYGYTF; CDR3nt: TGCGCCAGCAGCTTGGGGGAGACCTATGGCTACACCTTC
abundance: -; v_gene: TRBV5-6; d_gene: TRBD2; j_gene: TRBJ2-2; CDR3aa: CASSSDPSGGYTGELFF; CDR3nt: TGTGCCAGCAGCTCGGACCCTAGCGGGGGGTACACCGGGGAGCTGTTTTTT
abundance: -; v_gene: TRBV11-2; d_gene: TRBD2; j_gene: TRBJ2-3; CDR3aa: CASSLGLAGDTQYF; CDR3nt: TGTGCCAGCAGCTTAGGGCTAGCGGGGGATACGCAGTATTTT
abundance: -; v_gene: TRBV30; d_gene: -; j_gene: TRBJ1-1; CDR3aa: CAWGAPEAFF; CDR3nt: TGTGCCTGGGGAGCCCCTGAAGCTTTCTTT
abundance: -; v_gene: TRBV7-8; d_gene: -; j_gene: TRBJ2-2; CDR3aa: CASRPDRNTGELFF; CDR3nt: TGTGCCAGCAGGCCCGACAGAAACACCGGGGAGCTGTTTTTT
abundance: -; v_gene: TRBV15; d_gene: -; j_gene: TRBJ2-5; CDR3aa: CATSIYTKETQYF; CDR3nt: TGTGCCACCAGCATTTATACTAAAGAGACCCAGTACTTC
abundance: few; v_gene: TRBV4-3; d_gene: -; j_gene: TRBJ1-5; CDR3aa: CASSQDTGGGQPQHF; CDR3nt: TGCGCCAGCAGCCAAGACACGGGGGGCGGGCAGCCCCAGCATTTT
abundance: -; v_gene: TRBV10-3; d_gene: -; j_gene: TRBJ1-3; CDR3aa: CAIKEQGGNTIYF; CDR3nt: TGTGCCATCAAGGAGCAGGGCGGAAACACCATATATTTT
abundance: -; v_gene: TRBV5-1; d_gene: TRBD1; j_gene: TRBJ2-5; CDR3aa: CASSLAGGQETQYF; CDR3nt: TGCGCCAGCAGCTTGGCAGGGGGCCAAGAGACCCAGTACTTC
abundance: few; v_gene: TRBV6-5; d_gene: -; j_gene: TRBJ1-1; CDR3aa: CASSYSGAANTEAFF; CDR3nt: TGTGCCAGCAGTTACTCGGGGGCAGCGAACACTGAAGCTTTCTTT
abundance: -; v_gene: TRBV5-1; d_gene: TRBD2; j_gene: TRBJ2-7; CDR3aa: CASSPSSGGYEQYF; CDR3nt: TGCGCCAGCAGCCCTTCTAGCGGGGGCTACGAGCAGTACTTC
abundance: -; v_gene: TRBV5-1; d_gene: -; j_gene: TRBJ1-5; CDR3aa: CASSLIPGSNQPQHF; CDR3nt: TGCGCCAGCAGCTTGATTCCGGGGAGCAATCAGCCCCAGCATTTT
abundance: -; v_gene: TRBV4-3; d_gene: -; j_gene: TRBJ1-4; CDR3aa: CASSQDIAGLDEKLFF; CDR3nt: TGCGCCAGCAGCCAAGATATCGCAGGGCTGGATGAAAAACTGTTTTTT
abundance: -; v_gene: TRBV6-4; d_gene: TRBD2; j_gene: TRBJ2-1; CDR3aa: CASSDWLAGEQFF; CDR3nt: TGTGCCAGCAGTGACTGGCTAGCGGGGGAGCAGTTCTTC
abundance: -; v_gene: TRBV6-6; d_gene: TRBD1; j_gene: TRBJ1-2; CDR3aa: CASSYSGQGYGYTF; CDR3nt: TGTGCCAGCAGTTACTCGGGACAGGGCTATGGCTACACCTTC
abundance: -; v_gene: TRBV9; d_gene: -; j_gene: TRBJ2-2; CDR3aa: CASSVTVTGELFF; CDR3nt: TGTGCCAGCAGCGTAACTGTTACCGGGGAGCTGTTTTTT
abundance: -; v_gene: TRBV27; d_gene: -; j_gene: TRBJ1-5; CDR3aa: CASGRSSNQPQHF; CDR3nt: TGTGCCAGTGGTCGGTCTAGCAATCAGCCCCAGCATTTT
abundance: -; v_gene: TRBV4-1; d_gene: -; j_gene: TRBJ2-1; CDR3aa: CASSQDQGANNEQFF; CDR3nt: TGCGCCAGCAGCCAAGACCAAGGGGCTAACAATGAGCAGTTCTTC
abundance: few; v_gene: TRBV5-1; d_gene: TRBD1; j_gene: TRBJ1-5; CDR3aa: CASSPGQGGSQPQHF; CDR3nt: TGCGCCAGCAGCCCGGGACAGGGGGGTTCTCAGCCCCAGCATTTT